This T cell receptor (beta chain) was obtained from a study of regulatory T cells in long-lasting Graves disease. This clonotype occurred a few times. Time point indicated: newly diagnosed GD, antithyroid drugs for less than 3 months. The TCR library was made from RNA that had been extracted from PBMCs in TRIzol. Trimming pared 4 bases from V and 2 bases from J, leaving 11 bases between. Germline V gene lookup returns CDR1 MGHRA and CDR2 YSYEKL. This CDR3 is built from 14 residues. Researchers made TCR beta libraries by using iRepertoire HTBI primers and running Arm-PCR on CDR3 regions. TCRdb reprocessed the multiplex PCR reads with MiXCR, giving one entry per CDR3 protein. The data show some 400,000 distinct CDR3 sequences, approximately 15% seen once. These records were also assigned to another study, of T cells in Graves' hyperthyroidism and ophthalmopathy.

This receptor was identified in a woman in her 30s with Graves disease. The V and J genes are TRBV4-1 and TRBJ1-2; a possible D gene is TRBD1 (5 bases). The starting material was peripheral blood mononuclear cells (PBMCs), obtained at new diagnosis, from a patient treated with antithyroid drugs. The CDR3 nucleotides read TGCGCCAGCAGCCTACCGACAGTCAACTATGGCTACACCTTC. Protein: CASSLPTVNYGYTF.